This T cell receptor (beta chain) was identified during a study of T-cell reconstitution after alpha-beta-depleted transplantation in children. Germline CDR1 SNHLY, CDR2 FYNNEI. Deletions cut 10 bases from V and 6 bases from J, with 16 bases between. The CDR3 contains 13 residues. Preparation of the TCRbeta library used unique molecular identifiers. Each CDR3 protein is one row after TCRdb ran MiXCR on the PCR reads. The table has 600,000 to 700,000 distinct CDR3 sequences, under 15% seen once. This clonotype was counted ten times or more. The rearrangement links TRBV2 to TRBJ2-1; D not certain. The source of this sequence is a girl aged 2-10 years with congenital amegakaryocytic thrombocytopenia, due to receive a stem cell transplant. The material sequenced was PBMCs, taken before TCRalphabeta/CD19-depleted stem cell transplant. The CDR3 is CATAIDGSNEQFF. CDR3 sequence (DNA): TGTGCCACCGCGATCGACGGATCCAATGAGCAGTTCTTC. Full variable domain (outside the CDR3, taken from reference TRBV2 and TRBJ2-1): EPEVTQTPSHQVTQMGQEVILRCVPISNHLYFYWYRQILGQKVEFLVSFYNNEISEKSEIFDDQFSVERPDGSNFTLKIRSTKLEDSAMYFCATAIDGSNEQFFGPGTRLTVL.